Described below is a single T cell receptor (beta chain) sequence and its context. Methods used by the authors: Quantification of nucleated cells was approximated via reference gene primer amplification. The assay was immunoSEQ multiplex PCR, and TCRdb's table has in-frame clones only and misses some. V, J and clone size are those of that table, while D and trimming were read from the DNA. The data show 100,000 to 150,000 clones, with around three quarters seen just once and about 40% held by the top ten. This sample is drawn from a study of blood T cell repertoires in COVID-19. Across the whole study: Samples came from the United States, Italy and Spain, spanning acute and convalescent COVID-19. T cells, B-cell-depleted T cells, or PBMCs supplied cDNA or gDNA.

V dropped 0 bases and J dropped 10 bases, with 16 bases sitting between them. This CDR3 contains 15 residues. Germline CDR1 is GTSNPN and CDR2 is SVGIG (reference sequence). Sequencing input: peripheral blood. The chain recombines TRBV30 with TRBJ1-6, with TRBD1 as a possible D gene (5 bases). This clonotype was obtained from a middle-aged man with active or convalescent COVID-19. The CDR3 DNA follows: TGTGCCTGGAGTGTGGGGGGAAGGATAGGATCACCCCTCCACTTT. Its translation: CAWSVGGRIGSPLHF.